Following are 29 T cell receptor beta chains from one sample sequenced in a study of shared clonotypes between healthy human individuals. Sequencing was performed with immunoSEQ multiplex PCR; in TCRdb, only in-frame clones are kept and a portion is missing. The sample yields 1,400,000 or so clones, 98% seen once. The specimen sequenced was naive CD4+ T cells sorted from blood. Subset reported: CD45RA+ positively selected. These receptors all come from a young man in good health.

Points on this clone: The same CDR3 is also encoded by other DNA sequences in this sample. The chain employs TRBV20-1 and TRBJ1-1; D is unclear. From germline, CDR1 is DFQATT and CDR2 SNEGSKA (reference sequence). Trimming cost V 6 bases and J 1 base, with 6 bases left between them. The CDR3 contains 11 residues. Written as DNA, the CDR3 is TGCAGTGCCGCGGAGAACACTGAAGCTTTCTTT. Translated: CSAAENTEAFF.

The CDR3 sequence is CASIHGEYNEQFF. The CDR3 DNA sequence: TGTGCCAGCATTCACGGAGAGTACAATGAGCAGTTCTTC. The chain recombines TRBV7-2 with TRBJ2-1; D is uncertain. Germline V gene sequence: CDR1 SGHTA, CDR2 FQGNSA. This CDR3 spans 13 amino acids. Trimming stripped 7 bases from V and 4 bases from J, with 11 bases between.

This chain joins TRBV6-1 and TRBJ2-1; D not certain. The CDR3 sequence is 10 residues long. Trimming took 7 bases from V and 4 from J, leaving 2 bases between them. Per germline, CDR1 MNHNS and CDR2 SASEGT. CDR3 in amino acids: CASKYNEQFF. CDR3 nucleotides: TGTGCCAGCAAGTACAATGAGCAGTTCTTC.

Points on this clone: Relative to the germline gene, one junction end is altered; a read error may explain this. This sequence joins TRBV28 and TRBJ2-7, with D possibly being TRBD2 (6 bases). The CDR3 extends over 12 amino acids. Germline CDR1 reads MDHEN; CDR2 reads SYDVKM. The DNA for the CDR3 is TGTGCCAGCAGTACTCTCTCCGGGACTCGGACATTC. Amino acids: CASSTLSGTRTF.

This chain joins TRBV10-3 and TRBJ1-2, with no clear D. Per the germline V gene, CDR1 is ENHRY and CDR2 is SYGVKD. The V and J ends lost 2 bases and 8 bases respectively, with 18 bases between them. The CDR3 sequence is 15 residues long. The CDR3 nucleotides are TGTGCCATCAGTGAGGGTCCCCACGACATACCGGGCTACACCTTC. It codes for CAISEGPHDIPGYTF.

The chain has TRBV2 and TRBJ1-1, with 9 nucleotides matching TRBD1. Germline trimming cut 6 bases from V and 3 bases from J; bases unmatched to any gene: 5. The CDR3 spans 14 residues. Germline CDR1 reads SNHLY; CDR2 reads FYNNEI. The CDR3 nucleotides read TGTGCCAGCAGCGCCGGGACAGGGTACACTGAAGCTTTCTTT. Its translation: CASSAGTGYTEAFF.

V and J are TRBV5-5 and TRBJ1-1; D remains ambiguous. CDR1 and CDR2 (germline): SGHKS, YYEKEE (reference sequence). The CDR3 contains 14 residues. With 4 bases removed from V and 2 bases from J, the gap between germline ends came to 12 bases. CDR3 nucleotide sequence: TGTGCCAGCAGCCCCCCCACACAAAACACTGAAGCTTTCTTT. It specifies CASSPPTQNTEAFF. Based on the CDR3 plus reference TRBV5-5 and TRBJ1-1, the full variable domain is DAGVTQSPTHLIKTRGQQVTLRCSPISGHKSVSWYQQVLGQGPQFIFQYYEKEERGRGNFPDRFSARQFPNYSSELNVNALLLGDSALYLCASSPPTQNTEAFFGQGTRLTVV.

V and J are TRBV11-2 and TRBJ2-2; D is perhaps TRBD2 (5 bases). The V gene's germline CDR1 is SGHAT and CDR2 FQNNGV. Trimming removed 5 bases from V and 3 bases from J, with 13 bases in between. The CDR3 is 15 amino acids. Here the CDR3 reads CASSGSGGYTGELFF. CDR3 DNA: TGTGCCAGCAGCGGAAGCGGCGGTTACACCGGGGAGCTGTTTTTT.

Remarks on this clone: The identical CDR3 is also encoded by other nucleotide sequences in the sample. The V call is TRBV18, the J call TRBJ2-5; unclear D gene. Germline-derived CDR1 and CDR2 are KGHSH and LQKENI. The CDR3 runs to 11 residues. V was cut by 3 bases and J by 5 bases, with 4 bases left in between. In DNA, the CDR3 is TGTGCCAGCTCACCGGTGGAGACCCAGTACTTC. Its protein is CASSPVETQYF.

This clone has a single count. CDR3 in amino acids: CASSPRSDEQYF. The CDR3 DNA reads TGTGCCAGCAGCCCCCGGTCTGACGAGCAGTACTTC. V is TRBV2 and J is TRBJ2-7; D is unclear. CDR1 and CDR2 (germline): SNHLY, FYNNEI. Trimming took off 6 bases at V and 5 bases at J, with 11 bases between the two ends. This CDR3 comprises 12 residues. The full variable domain, with the rest looked up from reference TRBV2 and TRBJ2-7, is EPEVTQTPSHQVTQMGQEVILRCVPISNHLYFYWYRQILGQKVEFLVSFYNNEISEKSEIFDDQFSVERPDGSNFTLKIRSTKLEDSAMYFCASSPRSDEQYFGPGTRLTVT.

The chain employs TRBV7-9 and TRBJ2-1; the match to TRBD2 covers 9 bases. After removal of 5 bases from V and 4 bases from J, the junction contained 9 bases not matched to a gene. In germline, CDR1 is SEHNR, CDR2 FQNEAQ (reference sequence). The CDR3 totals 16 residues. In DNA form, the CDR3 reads TGTGCCAGCAGCCCTTGGTCCCTAGCGGGGTACAATGAGCAGTTCTTC. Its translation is CASSPWSLAGYNEQFF. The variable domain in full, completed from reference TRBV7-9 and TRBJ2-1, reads DTGVSQNPRHKITKRGQNVTFRCDPISEHNRLYWYRQTLGQGPEFLTYFQNEAQLEKSRLLSDRFSAERPKGSFSTLEIQRTEQGDSAMYLCASSPWSLAGYNEQFFGPGTRLTVL.

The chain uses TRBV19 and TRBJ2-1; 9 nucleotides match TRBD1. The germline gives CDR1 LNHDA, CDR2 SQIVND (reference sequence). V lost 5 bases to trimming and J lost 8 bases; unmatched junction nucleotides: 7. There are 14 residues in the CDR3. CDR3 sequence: CASSVGQGNHEQFF. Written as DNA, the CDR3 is TGTGCCAGTAGTGTGGGACAGGGTAACCATGAGCAGTTCTTC.

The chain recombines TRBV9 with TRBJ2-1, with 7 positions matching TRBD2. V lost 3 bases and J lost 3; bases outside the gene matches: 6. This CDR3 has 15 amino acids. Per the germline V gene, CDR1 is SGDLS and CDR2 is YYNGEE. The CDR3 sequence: CASSGGTNNYNEQFF. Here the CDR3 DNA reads TGTGCCAGCAGCGGCGGGACTAATAACTACAATGAGCAGTTCTTC.

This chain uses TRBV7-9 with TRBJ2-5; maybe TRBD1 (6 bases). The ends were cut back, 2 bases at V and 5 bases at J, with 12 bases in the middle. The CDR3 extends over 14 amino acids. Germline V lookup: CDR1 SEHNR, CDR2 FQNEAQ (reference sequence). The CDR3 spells CASSLRAQGETQYF. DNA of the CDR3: TGTGCCAGCAGCTTAAGGGCCCAGGGGGAGACCCAGTACTTC.

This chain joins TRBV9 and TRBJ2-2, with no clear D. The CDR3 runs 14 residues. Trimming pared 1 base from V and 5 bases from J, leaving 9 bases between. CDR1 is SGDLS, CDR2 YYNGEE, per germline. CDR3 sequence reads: CASSVQAWTGELFF. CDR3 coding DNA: TGTGCCAGCAGCGTACAGGCATGGACCGGGGAGCTGTTTTTT.

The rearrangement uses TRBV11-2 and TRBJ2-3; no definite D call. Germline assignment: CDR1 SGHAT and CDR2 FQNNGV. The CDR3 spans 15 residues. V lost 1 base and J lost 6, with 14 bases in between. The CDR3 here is CASSLGAVGMDTQYF. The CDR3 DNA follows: TGTGCCAGCAGCTTAGGAGCAGTCGGTATGGATACGCAGTATTTT. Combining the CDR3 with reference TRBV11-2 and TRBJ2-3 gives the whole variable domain EAGVAQSPRYKIIEKRQSVAFWCNPISGHATLYWYQQILGQGPKLLIQFQNNGVVDDSQLPKDRFSAERLKGVDSTLKIQPAKLEDSAVYLCASSLGAVGMDTQYFGPGTRLTVL.

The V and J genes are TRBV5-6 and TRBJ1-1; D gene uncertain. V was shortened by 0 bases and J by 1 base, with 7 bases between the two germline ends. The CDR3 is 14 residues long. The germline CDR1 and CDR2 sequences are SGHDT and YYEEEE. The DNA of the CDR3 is TGTGCCAGCAGCTTGGTACAGCCGAACACTGAAGCTTTCTTT. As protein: CASSLVQPNTEAFF.

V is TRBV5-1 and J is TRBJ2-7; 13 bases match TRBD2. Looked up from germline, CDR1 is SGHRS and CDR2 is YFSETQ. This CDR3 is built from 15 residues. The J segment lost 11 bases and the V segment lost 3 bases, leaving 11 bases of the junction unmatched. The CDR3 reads CASSSGTSGTSGEYF. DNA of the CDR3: TGCGCCAGCAGCTCGGGGACTAGCGGGACTTCTGGGGAGTACTTC.

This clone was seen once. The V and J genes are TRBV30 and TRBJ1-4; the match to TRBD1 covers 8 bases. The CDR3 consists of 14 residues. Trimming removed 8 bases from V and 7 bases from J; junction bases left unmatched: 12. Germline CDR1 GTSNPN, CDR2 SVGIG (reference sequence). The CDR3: CARRDRGRLEKLFF. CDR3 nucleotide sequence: TGTGCCCGCCGAGACAGGGGACGGCTTGAAAAACTGTTTTTT.

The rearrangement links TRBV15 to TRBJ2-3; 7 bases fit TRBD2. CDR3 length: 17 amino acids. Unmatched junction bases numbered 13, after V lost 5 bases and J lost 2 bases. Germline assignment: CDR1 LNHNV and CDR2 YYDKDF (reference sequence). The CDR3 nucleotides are TGTGCCACCAGCCCCCGCAGGATTAGCGGGTCCACAGATACGCAGTATTTT. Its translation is CATSPRRISGSTDTQYF.

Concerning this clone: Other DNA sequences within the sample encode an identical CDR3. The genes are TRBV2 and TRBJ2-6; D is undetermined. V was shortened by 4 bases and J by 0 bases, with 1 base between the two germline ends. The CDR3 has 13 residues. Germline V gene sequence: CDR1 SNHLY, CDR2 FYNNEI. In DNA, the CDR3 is TGTGCCAGCAGTGGCTCTGGGGCCAACGTCCTGACTTTC. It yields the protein CASSGSGANVLTF.

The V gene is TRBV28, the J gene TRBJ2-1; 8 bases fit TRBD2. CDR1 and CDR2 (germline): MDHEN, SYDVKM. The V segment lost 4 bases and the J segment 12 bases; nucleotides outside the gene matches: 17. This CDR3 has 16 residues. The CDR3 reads CASSSAGTRLLMAQFF. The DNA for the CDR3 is TGTGCCAGCAGTTCCGCCGGGACTAGGTTGCTTATGGCGCAGTTCTTC.

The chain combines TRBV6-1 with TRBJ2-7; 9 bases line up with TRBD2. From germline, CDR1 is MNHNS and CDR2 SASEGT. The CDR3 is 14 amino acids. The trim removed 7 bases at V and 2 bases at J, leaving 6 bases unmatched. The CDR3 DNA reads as TGTGCCAGCATGTGGGCGGGAGGGCCCTACGAGCAGTACTTC. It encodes CASMWAGGPYEQYF.

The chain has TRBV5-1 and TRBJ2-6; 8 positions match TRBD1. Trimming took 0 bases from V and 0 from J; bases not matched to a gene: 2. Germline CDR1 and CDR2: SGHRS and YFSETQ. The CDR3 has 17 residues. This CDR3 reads CASSLGTGNSGANVLTF. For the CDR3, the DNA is TGCGCCAGCAGCTTGGGGACAGGGAACTCTGGGGCCAACGTCCTGACTTTC.

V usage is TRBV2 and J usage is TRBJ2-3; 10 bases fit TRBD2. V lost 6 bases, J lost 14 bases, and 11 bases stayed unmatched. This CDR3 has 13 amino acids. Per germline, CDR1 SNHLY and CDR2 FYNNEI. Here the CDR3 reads CASSEYGAGGLYF. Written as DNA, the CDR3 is TGTGCCAGCAGCGAGTATGGAGCGGGAGGGCTGTATTTT.

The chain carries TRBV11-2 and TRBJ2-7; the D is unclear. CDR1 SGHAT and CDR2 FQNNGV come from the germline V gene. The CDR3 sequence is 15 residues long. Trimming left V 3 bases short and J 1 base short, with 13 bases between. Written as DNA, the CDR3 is TGTGCCAGCAGCTTGACACGGGCAGGTTCCTACGAGCAGTACTTC. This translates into CASSLTRAGSYEQYF.

The CDR3 DNA reads as TGTGCCAGCAGCTTAGGATTCACGGGGACAGGGGCCTACGAGCAGTACTTC. It is translated as CASSLGFTGTGAYEQYF. The chain joins TRBV7-2 to TRBJ2-7; 10 bases are shared with TRBD1. The CDR3 is 17 residues long. Germline CDR1 and CDR2: SGHTA and FQGNSA. V gave up 1 base and J gave up 2 bases; unmatched junction bases: 8.

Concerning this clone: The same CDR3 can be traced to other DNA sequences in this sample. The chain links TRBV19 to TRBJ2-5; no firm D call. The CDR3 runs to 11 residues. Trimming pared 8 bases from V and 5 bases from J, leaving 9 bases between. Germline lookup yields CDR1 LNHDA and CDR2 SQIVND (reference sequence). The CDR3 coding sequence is TGTGCCAGTTCGGTGGGGGAGACCCAGTACTTC. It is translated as CASSVGETQYF.

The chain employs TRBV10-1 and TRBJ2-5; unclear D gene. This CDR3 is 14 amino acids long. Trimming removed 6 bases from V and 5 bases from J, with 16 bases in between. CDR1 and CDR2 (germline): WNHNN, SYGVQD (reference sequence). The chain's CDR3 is CASSVGEAGETQYF. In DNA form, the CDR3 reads TGCGCCAGCAGCGTCGGAGAGGCCGGGGAGACCCAGTACTTC.